This paragraph covers one T cell receptor beta chain sequence. As yet, its antigen is unknown. Trimming removed 2 bases from V and 3 bases from J, with 5 bases in between. The CDR3 spans 11 residues. Germline loops: CDR1 GTSNPN, CDR2 SVGIG (reference sequence). The sample belongs to a study of T cell responses to AZD1222 COVID-19 vaccine. Study conclusions and caveats: Clonal diversity was possibly underestimated, and the donors were mostly white British, with more females. At baseline, just six AZD1222 recipients tested seropositive.

Profiled with immunoSEQ multiplex PCR; TCRdb holds only in-frame clones, not every one. Found here are around 150,000 clones, around 93% of them singletons; the top ten hold 2.3%. The chain links TRBV30 to TRBJ2-7; no firm D call. This TCR came from an adult in good health. The sequencing used peripheral blood, collected on day 0 of AZD1222 vaccination. DNA of the CDR3: TGTGCCTGGAGTCACAACTACGAGCAGTACTTC. It yields the protein CAWSHNYEQYF.